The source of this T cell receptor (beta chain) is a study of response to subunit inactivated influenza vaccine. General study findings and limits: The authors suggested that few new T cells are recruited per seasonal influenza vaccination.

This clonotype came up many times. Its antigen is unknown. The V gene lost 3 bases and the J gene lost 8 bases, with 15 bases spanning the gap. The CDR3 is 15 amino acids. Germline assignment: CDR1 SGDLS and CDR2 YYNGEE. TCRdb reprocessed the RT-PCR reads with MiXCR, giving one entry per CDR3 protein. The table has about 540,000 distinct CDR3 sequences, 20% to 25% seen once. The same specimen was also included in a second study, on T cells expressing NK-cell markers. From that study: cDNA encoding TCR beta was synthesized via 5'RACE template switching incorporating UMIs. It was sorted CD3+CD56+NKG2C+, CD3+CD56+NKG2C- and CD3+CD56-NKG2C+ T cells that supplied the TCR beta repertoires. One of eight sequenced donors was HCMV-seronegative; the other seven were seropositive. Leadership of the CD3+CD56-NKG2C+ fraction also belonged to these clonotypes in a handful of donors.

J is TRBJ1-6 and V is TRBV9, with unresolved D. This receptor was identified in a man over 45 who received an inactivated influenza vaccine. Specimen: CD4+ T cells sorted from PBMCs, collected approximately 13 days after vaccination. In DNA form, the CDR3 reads TGTGCCAGCAGCGCGAGCAACTTCCAGGATTCACCCCTCCACTTT. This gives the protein CASSASNFQDSPLHF.